These 25 T cell receptor beta chains originate from one sample sequenced in a study of blood T cells in healthy people across ages (dated by TCRdb to between 2014 and 2016). Library preparation employed 5' RACE. The data were produced on an Illumina HiSeq 2500. A second PCR of 7 to 11 cycles was run with a J-beta primer mix and a sample-barcoded 5' primer. TCRdb trimmed the raw reads at Q25, called clones with MiXCR and kept productive beta chains. For every CDR3 protein sequence, its rows merge into one entry that carries the most common genes and DNA. The sample table lists around 900,000 distinct CDR3 sequences, around 54% of them with a count of one. Clones ranked in the top ten supply over 20% of the sample. Sequencing was done on a sample of blood. The receptors derive from a woman in her fifties or sixties in good health.

This chain joins TRBV6-5 and TRBJ2-5; D may be TRBD1 or TRBD2 (5 bases each). The CDR3 is 13 amino acids. Germline CDR1 is MNHEY and CDR2 is SVGAGI. V dropped 8 bases and J dropped 2 bases, with 12 bases sitting between them. The CDR3 DNA is TGTGCCAGCGGTGGGGGTCGGCAAGAGACCCAGTACTTC. Its protein is CASGGGRQETQYF.

The chain couples TRBV30 to TRBJ2-5; D remains unclear. Looked up from germline, CDR1 is GTSNPN and CDR2 is SVGIG (reference sequence). The CDR3 has 12 amino acids. This CDR3 reads CAARGSRETQYF. In DNA form, the CDR3 reads TGTGCTGCTCGAGGTAGCCGGGAGACCCAGTACTTC.

The V gene is TRBV6-1, the J gene TRBJ1-5; the D is unclear. V lost 2 bases and J 9 bases, leaving 11 bases between the germline ends. The CDR3 spans 13 residues. Per germline, CDR1 MNHNS and CDR2 SASEGT. This CDR3 reads CASSEQPAGPQHF. The DNA for the CDR3 is TGTGCCAGCAGTGAACAGCCTGCAGGGCCCCAGCATTTT.

The chain couples TRBV6-5 to TRBJ2-7; 7 bases align to TRBD1. The CDR3 sequence is 15 residues long. Germline CDR1 and CDR2: MNHEY and SVGAGI. J was trimmed by 7 bases and V by 0 bases; bases with no gene match: 9. Written as DNA, the CDR3 is TGTGCCAGCAGTTACTCGAATAGGGGGCTGGGGGAGCAGTACTTC. This codes for CASSYSNRGLGEQYF.

The chain recombines TRBV5-1 with TRBJ2-3; D is possibly TRBD2 (5 bases). Germline V gene lookup returns CDR1 SGHRS and CDR2 YFSETQ. Trimming left V 0 bases short and J 3 bases short, with 8 bases between. This CDR3 comprises 14 residues. This chain's CDR3 is CASSLGEPTDTQYF. CDR3 DNA sequence: TGCGCCAGCAGCTTGGGGGAGCCAACAGATACGCAGTATTTT. Full variable domain (remainder filled in from reference TRBV5-1 and TRBJ2-3): KAGVTQTPRYLIKTRGQQVTLSCSPISGHRSVSWYQQTPGQGLQFLFEYFSETQRNKGNFPGRFSGRQFSNSRSEMNVSTLELGDSALYLCASSLGEPTDTQYFGPGTRLTVL.

This clonotype has only a few counts. CDR3 sequence: CSVASGSRTDTQYF. The CDR3 region has the DNA TGCAGCGTTGCGAGCGGGTCGCGGACAGATACGCAGTATTTT. The rearrangement uses TRBV29-1 and TRBJ2-3; tentatively, D is TRBD2 (6 bases). V was shortened by 4 bases and J by 3 bases, with 14 bases between the two germline ends. Germline V lookup: CDR1 SQVTM, CDR2 ANQGSEA. This CDR3 spans 14 amino acids.

This sequence joins TRBV11-2 and TRBJ2-4; TRBD2 is a possible D gene (5 bases). The J call may be faulty, since TRBJ2-7 better matches the DNA end. The CDR3 is 14 amino acids. Germline V lookup: CDR1 SGHAT, CDR2 FQNNGV. Here the CDR3 reads CASSGAGGQYEQYF. For the CDR3, the DNA is TGTGCCAGCAGCGGCGCGGGCGGTCAGTACGAGCAGTACTTC.

This clonotype was seen ten or more times. This chain uses TRBV29-1 with TRBJ2-7; D remains ambiguous. V shed 4 bases and J shed 3 bases, with 16 bases lying between them. Germline V gene data show CDR1 as SQVTM and CDR2 as ANQGSEA. The CDR3 has 14 amino acids. The CDR3 DNA reads as TGCAGCGTTGTCCCGCCGGGCCCATACTACGAGCAGTACTTC. Translated: CSVVPPGPYYEQYF.

The chain uses TRBV9 and TRBJ1-2; 9 nucleotides align to TRBD1. The CDR3 is made up of 15 amino acids. V dropped 1 base and J dropped 5; count of bases not matched to a gene: 6. Germline CDR1 SGDLS, CDR2 YYNGEE. CDR3 amino acids: CASSVQTGTGYGYTF. CDR3 nucleotide sequence: TGTGCCAGCAGCGTACAAACGGGGACAGGGTATGGCTACACCTTC.

This clonotype was counted a few times. The V gene is TRBV7-2, the J gene TRBJ1-2, with TRBD1 matching 8 bases. The length of the CDR3 is 14 residues. Per the germline V gene, CDR1 is SGHTA and CDR2 is FQGNSA. The V and J ends lost 5 bases and 8 bases, in that order; junction bases with no gene match: 10. The CDR3 nucleotides are TGTGCCAGCAGCAGACAGGGGATGGTTGAGGGCTACACCTTC. It is translated as CASSRQGMVEGYTF. The entire variable domain, with the rest obtained from reference TRBV7-2 and TRBJ1-2, is as follows: GAGVSQSPSNKVTEKGKDVELRCDPISGHTALYWYRQSLGQGLEFLIYFQGNSAPDKSGLPSDRFSAERTGGSVSTLTIQRTQQEDSAVYLCASSRQGMVEGYTFGSGTRLTVV.

Concerning this clonotype: A read error may explain this, as a much larger clone is one base away. CDR3 loop: CASRKDSGANVLTF. Written as DNA, the CDR3 is TGTGCCAGCAGGAAGGACTCTGGGGCCAACGTCCTGACTTTC. The genes are TRBV6-5 and TRBJ2-6; D ambiguous. The CDR3 sequence is 14 residues long. Germline V lookup: CDR1 MNHEY, CDR2 SVGAGI. V was cut by 6 bases and J by 0 bases, with 6 bases left in between.

This clonotype was observed a few times. The rearrangement joins TRBV7-2 to TRBJ2-3, with 9 positions matching TRBD2. The CDR3 contains 17 residues. Germline lookup yields CDR1 SGHTA and CDR2 FQGNSA. The trim removed 5 bases at V and 4 bases at J, leaving 13 bases unmatched. Here the CDR3 DNA reads TGTGCCAGCAGCGCTTTACCTAGCGGGACTACTTCAGATACGCAGTATTTT. It codes for CASSALPSGTTSDTQYF.

The chain links TRBV6-6 to TRBJ2-5; TRBD1 aligns across 10 bases. The J call may be wrong; the DNA end is better matched by TRBJ2-7. CDR1 and CDR2 from the germline V gene are MNHNY and SVGAGI (reference sequence). The CDR3 loop spans 15 amino acids. CDR3 residues: CASSYGTGALYEQYF. The CDR3 DNA follows: TGTGCCAGCAGTTACGGGACAGGGGCCCTCTACGAGCAGTACTTC.

The chain uses TRBV28 and TRBJ2-1; D may be TRBD1 or TRBD2 (5 bases each). Germline V gene data show CDR1 as MDHEN and CDR2 as SYDVKM. The length of the CDR3 is 14 residues. Deletions cut 5 bases from V and 2 bases from J, with 10 bases between. This chain's CDR3 is CASSGVGAYNEQFF. The CDR3, as DNA: TGTGCCAGCAGTGGGGTGGGGGCCTACAATGAGCAGTTCTTC.

This clonotype was counted many times. The chain has TRBV9 and TRBJ2-7; 8 bases are a match to TRBD2. Germline trimming cut 3 bases from V and 4 bases from J; bases unmatched to any gene: 0. CDR1 and CDR2 (germline): SGDLS, YYNGEE. This CDR3 comprises 12 residues. The CDR3 is CASSAGGYEQYF. The CDR3 DNA is TGTGCCAGCAGCGCGGGGGGGTACGAGCAGTACTTC.

As to this clonotype: A much larger clonotype is one base distant, so this may be a read error. This chain joins TRBV29-1 and TRBJ2-1; D ambiguous. Per germline, CDR1 SQVTM and CDR2 ANQGSEA. The CDR3 extends over 14 amino acids. With 2 bases removed from V and 3 bases from J, the gap between germline ends came to 11 bases. CDR3 coding DNA: TGCAGCGTTGAAAGGGCCATTGACTACAATGAGCAGTTCTTC. This encodes CSVERAIDYNEQFF.

The CDR3 bases are TGTGCCAGCAGTTTATCGATCAGCATCACAATGAGTGTGCAGTTCTTC. This sequence encodes CASSLSISITMSVQFF. The chain uses TRBV27 and TRBJ2-1; D is unclear. Trimming left V 0 bases short and J 12 bases short, with 21 bases between. The CDR3 consists of 16 residues. Per the germline V gene, CDR1 is MNHEY and CDR2 is SMNVEV (reference sequence).

This sequence joins TRBV18 and TRBJ2-3; 7 nucleotides agree with TRBD2. CDR1 and CDR2 from the germline V gene are KGHSH and LQKENI. V lost 3 bases, J lost 4 bases, and 7 bases stayed unmatched. This CDR3 is 15 amino acids long. The CDR3 sequence: CASSPRTSVPDTQYF. The DNA of the CDR3 is TGTGCCAGCTCACCCCGCACTAGCGTCCCAGATACGCAGTATTTT.

The V gene is TRBV5-1, the J gene TRBJ2-7; D unresolved. CDR3 size: 16 residues. Trimming pared 0 bases from V and 6 bases from J, leaving 19 bases between. Looked up from germline, CDR1 is SGHRS and CDR2 is YFSETQ. The CDR3 bases are TGCGCCAGCAGCTTGGAAGGCATAGGGATCCGGTCCGAGCAGTACTTC. It specifies CASSLEGIGIRSEQYF.

This clonotype was detected many times. The genes are TRBV4-3 and TRBJ2-1; D call uncertain. V gave up 3 bases and J gave up 5 bases, with 2 bases separating them. Germline V CDR1 and CDR2: LGHNA, YSLEER. The CDR3 is made up of 11 amino acids. The CDR3 bases are TGCGCCAGCAGCCAGAACAATGAGCAGTTCTTC. It is translated as CASSQNNEQFF.

This chain joins TRBV3-1 and TRBJ2-7, with 15 nucleotides matching TRBD2. Germline loops: CDR1 LGHDT, CDR2 YNNKEL (reference sequence). The CDR3 loop spans 19 amino acids. Unmatched junction bases numbered 6, after V lost 0 bases and J lost 0 bases. The CDR3 spells CASSQDRTSGRAASYEQYF. DNA of the CDR3: TGTGCCAGCAGCCAAGATAGGACTAGCGGGAGGGCCGCCTCCTACGAGCAGTACTTC.

This clonotype has a handful of counts. This chain uses TRBV28 with TRBJ2-7, with TRBD1 matching 10 bases. CDR1 MDHEN and CDR2 SYDVKM come from the germline V gene. The CDR3 is 17 amino acids. V lost 6 bases, J lost 4 bases, and 15 bases stayed unmatched. This CDR3 is CASRLISGPGQGYEQYF. The CDR3 DNA follows: TGTGCCAGCAGGCTTATCTCAGGACCGGGACAGGGGTACGAGCAGTACTTC.

The CDR3 protein is CASSLMGTGTSGNEQFF. CDR3 bases: TGTGCCAGCAGCTTAATGGGGACCGGGACTAGCGGAAATGAGCAGTTCTTC. The chain couples TRBV7-3 to TRBJ2-1, with TRBD2 identical over 11 bases. CDR1 and CDR2 (germline): SGHTA, FQGTGA. With V trimmed by 1 base and J by 7 bases, 9 bases remained unmatched. The CDR3 spans 17 residues.

The chain links TRBV6-6 to TRBJ1-2; unclear D gene. V was pared by 1 base and J by 4 bases, with 10 bases between. The CDR3 has 14 amino acids. Germline V lookup: CDR1 MNHNY, CDR2 SVGAGI (reference sequence). The CDR3 sequence is CASSYYGGGYGYTF. In nucleotides, the CDR3 is TGTGCCAGCAGTTACTATGGAGGCGGCTATGGCTACACCTTC.

Concerning this clonotype: A read error may produce the germline difference seen at one junction end. The CDR3 DNA follows: TGTACCAGCAGCCAAGACGGGGCTAGGGGGGATACGCAGTATTTT. This sequence encodes CTSSQDGARGDTQYF. The chain links TRBV3-1 to TRBJ2-3, with D possibly TRBD1 on 6 matching bases. In germline, CDR1 is LGHDT, CDR2 YNNKEL (reference sequence). The CDR3 sequence is 15 residues long.